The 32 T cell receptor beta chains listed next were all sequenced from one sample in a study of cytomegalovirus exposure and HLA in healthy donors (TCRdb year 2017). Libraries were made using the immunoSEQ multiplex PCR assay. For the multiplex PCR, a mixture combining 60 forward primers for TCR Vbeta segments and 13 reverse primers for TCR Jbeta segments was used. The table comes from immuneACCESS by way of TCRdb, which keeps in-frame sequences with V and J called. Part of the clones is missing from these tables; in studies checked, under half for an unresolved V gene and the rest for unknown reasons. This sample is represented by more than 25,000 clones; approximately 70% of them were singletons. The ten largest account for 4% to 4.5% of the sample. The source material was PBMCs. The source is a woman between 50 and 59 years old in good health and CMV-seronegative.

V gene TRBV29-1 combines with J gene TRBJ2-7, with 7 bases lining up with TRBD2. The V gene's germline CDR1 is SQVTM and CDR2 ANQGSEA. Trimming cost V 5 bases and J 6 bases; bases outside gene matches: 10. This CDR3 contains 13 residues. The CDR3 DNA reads TGCAGCGTTATAGAGACTAGCTGGGGCGAGCAGTACTTC. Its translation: CSVIETSWGEQYF.

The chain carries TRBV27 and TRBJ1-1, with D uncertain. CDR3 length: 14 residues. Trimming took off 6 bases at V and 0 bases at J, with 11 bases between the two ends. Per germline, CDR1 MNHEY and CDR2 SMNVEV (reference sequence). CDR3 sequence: CASRELAMNTEAFF. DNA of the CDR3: TGTGCCAGCAGGGAATTAGCCATGAACACTGAAGCTTTCTTT.

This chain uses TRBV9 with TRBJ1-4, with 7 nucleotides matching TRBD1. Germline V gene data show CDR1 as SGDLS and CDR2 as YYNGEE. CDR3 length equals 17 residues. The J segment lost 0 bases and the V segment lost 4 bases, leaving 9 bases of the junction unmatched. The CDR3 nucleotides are TGTGCCAGCAGCCCGGAAGTAGGGGGCACAACTAATGAAAAACTGTTTTTT. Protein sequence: CASSPEVGGTTNEKLFF.

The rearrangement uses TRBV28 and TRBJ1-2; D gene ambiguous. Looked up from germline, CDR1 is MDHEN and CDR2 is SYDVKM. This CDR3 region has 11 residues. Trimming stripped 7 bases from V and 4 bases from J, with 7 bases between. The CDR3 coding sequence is TGTGCCAGCACCAACAGCTATGGCTACACCTTC. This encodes CASTNSYGYTF.

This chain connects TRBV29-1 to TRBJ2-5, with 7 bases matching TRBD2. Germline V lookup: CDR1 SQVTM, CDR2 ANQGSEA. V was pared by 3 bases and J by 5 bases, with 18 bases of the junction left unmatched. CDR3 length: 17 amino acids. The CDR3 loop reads CSVEGGAGWREKETQYF. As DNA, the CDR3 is TGCAGCGTTGAGGGCGGGGCTGGGTGGCGGGAGAAGGAGACCCAGTACTTC.

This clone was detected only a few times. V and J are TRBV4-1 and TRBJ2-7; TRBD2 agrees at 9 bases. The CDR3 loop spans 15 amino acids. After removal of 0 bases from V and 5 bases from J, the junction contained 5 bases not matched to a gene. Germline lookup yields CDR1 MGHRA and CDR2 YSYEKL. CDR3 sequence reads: CASSQDEGLANEQYF. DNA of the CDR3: TGCGCCAGCAGCCAAGATGAGGGACTAGCCAACGAGCAGTACTTC.

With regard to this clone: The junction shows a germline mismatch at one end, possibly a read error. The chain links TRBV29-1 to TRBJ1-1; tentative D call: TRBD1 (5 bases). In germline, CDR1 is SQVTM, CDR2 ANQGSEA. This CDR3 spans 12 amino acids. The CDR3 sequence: CSAGGRNSEAFF. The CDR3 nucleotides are TGCAGCGCGGGGGGTAGGAACAGTGAAGCTTTCTTT.

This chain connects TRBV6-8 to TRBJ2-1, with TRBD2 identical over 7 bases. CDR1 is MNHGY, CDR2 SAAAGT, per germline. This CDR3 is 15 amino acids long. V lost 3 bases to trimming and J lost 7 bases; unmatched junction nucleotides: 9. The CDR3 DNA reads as TGTGCCAGCAGTTATTGGGAGGGCCTACGTAATGAGCAGTTCTTC. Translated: CASSYWEGLRNEQFF.

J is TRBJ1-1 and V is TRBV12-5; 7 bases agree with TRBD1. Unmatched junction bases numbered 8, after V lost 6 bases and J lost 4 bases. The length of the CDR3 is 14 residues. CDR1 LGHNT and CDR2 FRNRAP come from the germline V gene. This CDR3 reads CASGRATGFTEAFF. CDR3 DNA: TGTGCTAGTGGCCGGGCGACAGGGTTCACTGAAGCTTTCTTT.

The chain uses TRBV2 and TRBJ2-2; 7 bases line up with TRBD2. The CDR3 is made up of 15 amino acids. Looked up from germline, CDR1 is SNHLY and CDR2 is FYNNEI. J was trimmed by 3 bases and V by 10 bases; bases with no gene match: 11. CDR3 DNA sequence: TGTGCCACCAGACTAGCTCGAGGGGACACCGGGGAGCTGTTTTTT. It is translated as CATRLARGDTGELFF.

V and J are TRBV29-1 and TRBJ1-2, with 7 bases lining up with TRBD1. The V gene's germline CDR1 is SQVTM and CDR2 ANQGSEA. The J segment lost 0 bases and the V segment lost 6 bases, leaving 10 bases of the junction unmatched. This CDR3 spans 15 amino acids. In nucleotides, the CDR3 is TGCAGCGTAGGGACAGTTGGTCAGGCTAACTATGGCTACACCTTC. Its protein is CSVGTVGQANYGYTF. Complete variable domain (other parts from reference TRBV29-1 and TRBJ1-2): SAVISQKPSRDICQRGTSLTIQCQVDSQVTMMFWYRQQPGQSLTLIATANQGSEATYESGFVIDKFPISRPNLTFSTLTVSNMSPEDSSIYLCSVGTVGQANYGYTFGSGTRLTVV.

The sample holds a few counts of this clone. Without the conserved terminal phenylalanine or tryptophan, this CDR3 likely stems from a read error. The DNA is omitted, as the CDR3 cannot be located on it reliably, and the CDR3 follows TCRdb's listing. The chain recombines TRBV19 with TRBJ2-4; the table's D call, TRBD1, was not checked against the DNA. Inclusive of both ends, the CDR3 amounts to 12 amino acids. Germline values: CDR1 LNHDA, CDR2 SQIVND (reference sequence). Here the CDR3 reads CASSIDRQGREY.

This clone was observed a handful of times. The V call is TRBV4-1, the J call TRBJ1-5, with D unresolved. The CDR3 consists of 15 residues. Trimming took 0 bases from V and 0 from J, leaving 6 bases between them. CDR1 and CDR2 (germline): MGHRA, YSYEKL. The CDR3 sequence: CASSQDQYSNQPQHF. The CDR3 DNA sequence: TGCGCCAGCAGCCAAGATCAGTATAGCAATCAGCCCCAGCATTTT.

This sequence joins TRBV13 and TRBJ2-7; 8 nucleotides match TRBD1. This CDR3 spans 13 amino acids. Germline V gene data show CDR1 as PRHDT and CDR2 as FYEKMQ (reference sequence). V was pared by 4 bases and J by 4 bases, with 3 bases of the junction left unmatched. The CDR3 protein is CASSSDRDYEQYF. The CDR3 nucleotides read TGTGCCAGCAGCTCGGACAGGGATTACGAGCAGTACTTC.

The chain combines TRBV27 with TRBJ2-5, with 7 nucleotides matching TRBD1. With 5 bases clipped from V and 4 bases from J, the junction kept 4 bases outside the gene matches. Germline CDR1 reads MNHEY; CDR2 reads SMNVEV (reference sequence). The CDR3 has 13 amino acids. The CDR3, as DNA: TGTGCCAGCAGTAGGGGGCGAGGAGAGACCCAGTACTTC. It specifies CASSRGRGETQYF.

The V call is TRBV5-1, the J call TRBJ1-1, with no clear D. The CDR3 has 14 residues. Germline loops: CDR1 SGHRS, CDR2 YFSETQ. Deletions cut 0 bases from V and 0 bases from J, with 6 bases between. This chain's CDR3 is CASSLAILNTEAFF. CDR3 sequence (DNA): TGCGCCAGCAGCTTGGCCATCCTGAACACTGAAGCTTTCTTT.

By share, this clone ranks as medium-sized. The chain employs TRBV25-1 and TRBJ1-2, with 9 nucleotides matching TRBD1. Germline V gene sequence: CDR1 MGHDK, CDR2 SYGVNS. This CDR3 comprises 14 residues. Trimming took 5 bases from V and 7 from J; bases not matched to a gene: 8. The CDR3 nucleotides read TGTGCCAGCAGTACCTGGGACAGGGATGGTGGCTACACCTTC. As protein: CASSTWDRDGGYTF.

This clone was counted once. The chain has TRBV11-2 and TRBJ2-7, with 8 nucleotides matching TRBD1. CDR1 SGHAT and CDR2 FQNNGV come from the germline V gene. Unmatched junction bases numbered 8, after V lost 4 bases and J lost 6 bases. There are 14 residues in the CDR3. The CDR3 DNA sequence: TGTGCCAGCAGCTCGAACGACAGGGGAGGCGAGCAGTACTTC. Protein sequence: CASSSNDRGGEQYF. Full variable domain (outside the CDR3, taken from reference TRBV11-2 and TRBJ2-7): EAGVAQSPRYKIIEKRQSVAFWCNPISGHATLYWYQQILGQGPKLLIQFQNNGVVDDSQLPKDRFSAERLKGVDSTLKIQPAKLEDSAVYLCASSSNDRGGEQYFGPGTRLTVT.

CDR3 DNA sequence: TGTGCCAGCAGCTCCAGCGGGGTCATCACCGGGGAGCTGTTTTTT. It specifies CASSSSGVITGELFF. The chain employs TRBV5-4 and TRBJ2-2; 7 bases are shared with TRBD2. The CDR3 loop spans 15 amino acids. The J segment lost 4 bases and the V segment lost 3 bases, leaving 6 bases of the junction unmatched. Germline loops: CDR1 SGHNT, CDR2 YYREEE (reference sequence).

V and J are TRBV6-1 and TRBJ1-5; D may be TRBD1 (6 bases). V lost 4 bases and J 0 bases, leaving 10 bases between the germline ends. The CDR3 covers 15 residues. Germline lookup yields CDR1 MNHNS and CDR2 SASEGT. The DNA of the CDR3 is TGTGCCAGCAGTGGCCACAGGGATAGCAATCAGCCCCAGCATTTT. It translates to CASSGHRDSNQPQHF.

CDR3 region: CASSLTGVGDTQYF. Written as DNA, the CDR3 is TGTGCCAGCAGCTTAACGGGAGTGGGAGATACGCAGTATTTT. V is TRBV7-3 and J is TRBJ2-3, with D perhaps matching TRBD2 (5 bases). Germline V gene sequence: CDR1 SGHTA, CDR2 FQGTGA. V lost 0 bases, J lost 5 bases, and 9 bases lay in between. The CDR3 loop spans 14 amino acids.

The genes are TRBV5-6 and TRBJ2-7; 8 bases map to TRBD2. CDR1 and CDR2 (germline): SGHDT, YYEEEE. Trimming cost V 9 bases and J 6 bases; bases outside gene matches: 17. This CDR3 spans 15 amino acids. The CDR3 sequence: CATREGPGLVGEQYF. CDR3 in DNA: TGTGCCACCAGAGAGGGGCCGGGACTAGTAGGCGAGCAGTACTTC. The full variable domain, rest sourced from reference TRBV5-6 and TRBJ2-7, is DAGVTQSPTHLIKTRGQQVTLRCSPKSGHDTVSWYQQALGQGPQFIFQYYEEEERQRGNFPDRFSGHQFPNYSSELNVNALLLGDSALYLCATREGPGLVGEQYFGPGTRLTVT.

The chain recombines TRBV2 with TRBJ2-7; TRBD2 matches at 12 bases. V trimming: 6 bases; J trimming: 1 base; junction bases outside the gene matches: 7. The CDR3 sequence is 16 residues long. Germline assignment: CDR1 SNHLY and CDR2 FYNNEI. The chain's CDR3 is CASSGQLAGGSYEQYF. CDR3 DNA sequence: TGTGCCAGCAGCGGACAACTAGCGGGAGGTTCCTACGAGCAGTACTTC.

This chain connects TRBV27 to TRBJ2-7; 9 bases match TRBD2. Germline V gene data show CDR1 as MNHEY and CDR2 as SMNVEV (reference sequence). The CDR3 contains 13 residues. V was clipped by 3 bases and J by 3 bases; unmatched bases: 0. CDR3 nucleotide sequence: TGTGCCAGCAGTTTTAGCGGGGGCTACGAGCAGTACTTC. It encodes CASSFSGGYEQYF.

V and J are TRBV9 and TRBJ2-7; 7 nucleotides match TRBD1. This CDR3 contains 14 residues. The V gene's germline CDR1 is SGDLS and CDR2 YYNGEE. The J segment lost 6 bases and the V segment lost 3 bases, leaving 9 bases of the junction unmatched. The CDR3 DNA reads TGTGCCAGCAGCGCCCGGGACAGCCCTATCGAGCAGTACTTC. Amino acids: CASSARDSPIEQYF.

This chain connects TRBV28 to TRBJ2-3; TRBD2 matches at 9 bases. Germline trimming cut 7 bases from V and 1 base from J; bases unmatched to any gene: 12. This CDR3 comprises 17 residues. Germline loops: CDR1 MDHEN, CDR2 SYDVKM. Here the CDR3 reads CASTTGYLAGRTDTQYF. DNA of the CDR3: TGTGCCAGCACAACTGGGTACCTAGCGGGACGCACAGATACGCAGTATTTT.

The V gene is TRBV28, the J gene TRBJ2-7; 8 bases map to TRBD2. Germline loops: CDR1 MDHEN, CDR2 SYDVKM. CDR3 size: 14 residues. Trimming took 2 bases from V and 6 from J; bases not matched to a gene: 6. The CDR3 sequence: CASSLTGGDGEQYF. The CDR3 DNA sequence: TGTGCCAGCAGTTTAACGGGAGGGGACGGCGAGCAGTACTTC.

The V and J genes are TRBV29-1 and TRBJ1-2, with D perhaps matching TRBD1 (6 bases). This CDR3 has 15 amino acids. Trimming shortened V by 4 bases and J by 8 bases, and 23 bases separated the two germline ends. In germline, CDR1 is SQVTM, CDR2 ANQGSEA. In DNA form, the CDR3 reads TGCAGCGTTGGGGACCCGGACAGACTCACGGGCGGCTACACCTTC. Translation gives CSVGDPDRLTGGYTF.

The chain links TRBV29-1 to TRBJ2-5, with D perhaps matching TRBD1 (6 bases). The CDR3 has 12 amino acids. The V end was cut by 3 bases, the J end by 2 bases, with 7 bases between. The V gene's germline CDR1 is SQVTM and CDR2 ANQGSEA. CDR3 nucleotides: TGCAGCGTTGAGGACAGACAAGAGACCCAGTACTTC. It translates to CSVEDRQETQYF.

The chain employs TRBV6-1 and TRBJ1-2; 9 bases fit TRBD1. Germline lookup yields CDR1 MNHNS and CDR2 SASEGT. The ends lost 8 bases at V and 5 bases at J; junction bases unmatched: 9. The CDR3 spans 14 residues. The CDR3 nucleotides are TGTGCCAGCGGCCTAGGACAGGGGACTTATGGCTACACCTTC. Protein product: CASGLGQGTYGYTF.

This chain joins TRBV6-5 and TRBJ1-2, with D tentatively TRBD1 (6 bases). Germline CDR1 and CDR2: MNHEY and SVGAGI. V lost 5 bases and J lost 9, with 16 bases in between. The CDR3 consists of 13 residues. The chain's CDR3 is CASSQSTGDRYTF. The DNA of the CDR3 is TGTGCCAGCAGTCAATCGACAGGCGATCGCTACACCTTC.

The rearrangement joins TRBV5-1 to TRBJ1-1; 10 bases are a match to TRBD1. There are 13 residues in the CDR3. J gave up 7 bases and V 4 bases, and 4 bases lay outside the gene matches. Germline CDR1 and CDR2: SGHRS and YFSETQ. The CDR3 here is CASSLGQGFEAFF. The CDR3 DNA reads TGCGCCAGCAGCCTGGGACAGGGGTTTGAAGCTTTCTTT. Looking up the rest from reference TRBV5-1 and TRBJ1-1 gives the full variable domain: KAGVTQTPRYLIKTRGQQVTLSCSPISGHRSVSWYQQTPGQGLQFLFEYFSETQRNKGNFPGRFSGRQFSNSRSEMNVSTLELGDSALYLCASSLGQGFEAFFGQGTRLTVV.